Described below is a single TCR beta chain sequence and its context. There are 16 residues in the CDR3. The junction had 9 bases not matched to a gene; V was cut back by 3 bases and J by 7 bases. Germline V gene sequence: CDR1 SGHDT, CDR2 YYEEEE. Clones were read by immunoSEQ multiplex PCR, and TCRdb kept only the in-frame ones, dropping some. Of 120,000 to 150,000 clones in the sample, 80% to 85% are singletons; the top ten hold less than 5%. The data are from a study of blood T cell repertoires in COVID-19. This chain joins TRBV5-6 and TRBJ1-6; 8 bases align to TRBD1. The sequence derives from a woman at least 80 years old with acute or convalescent COVID-19. Sequenced sample: peripheral blood. The CDR3 DNA is TGTGCCAGCAGCTCACCGGACAGGGTGAAGAATTCACCCCTCCACTTT. Protein: CASSSPDRVKNSPLHF. Combining the CDR3 with reference TRBV5-6 and TRBJ1-6 gives the whole variable domain DAGVTQSPTHLIKTRGQQVTLRCSPKSGHDTVSWYQQALGQGPQFIFQYYEEEERQRGNFPDRFSGHQFPNYSSELNVNALLLGDSALYLCASSSPDRVKNSPLHFGNGTRLTVT.